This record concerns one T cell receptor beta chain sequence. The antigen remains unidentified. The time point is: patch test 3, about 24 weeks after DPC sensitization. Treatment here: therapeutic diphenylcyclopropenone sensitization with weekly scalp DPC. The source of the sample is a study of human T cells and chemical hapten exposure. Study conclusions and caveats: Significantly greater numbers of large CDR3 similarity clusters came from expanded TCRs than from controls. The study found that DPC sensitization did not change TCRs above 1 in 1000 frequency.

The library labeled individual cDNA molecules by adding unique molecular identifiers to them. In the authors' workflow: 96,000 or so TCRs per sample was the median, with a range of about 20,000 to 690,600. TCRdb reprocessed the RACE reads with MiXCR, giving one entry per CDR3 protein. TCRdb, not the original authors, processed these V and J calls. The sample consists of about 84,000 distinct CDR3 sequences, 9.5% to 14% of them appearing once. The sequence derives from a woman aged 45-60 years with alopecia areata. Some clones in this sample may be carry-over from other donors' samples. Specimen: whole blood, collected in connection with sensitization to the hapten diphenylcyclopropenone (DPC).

The DNA for the CDR3 is TGTGCCAGCAGCTCTACAGGGTCGGGGAGCAATCAGCCCCAGCATTTT. Residues: CASSSTGSGSNQPQHF. This chain links TRBV7-2 with TRBJ1-5, with TRBD1 as a possible D gene (6 bases). V was shortened by 4 bases and J by 1 base, with 14 bases between the two germline ends. Germline CDR1 SGHTA, CDR2 FQGNSA. The CDR3 covers 16 residues.